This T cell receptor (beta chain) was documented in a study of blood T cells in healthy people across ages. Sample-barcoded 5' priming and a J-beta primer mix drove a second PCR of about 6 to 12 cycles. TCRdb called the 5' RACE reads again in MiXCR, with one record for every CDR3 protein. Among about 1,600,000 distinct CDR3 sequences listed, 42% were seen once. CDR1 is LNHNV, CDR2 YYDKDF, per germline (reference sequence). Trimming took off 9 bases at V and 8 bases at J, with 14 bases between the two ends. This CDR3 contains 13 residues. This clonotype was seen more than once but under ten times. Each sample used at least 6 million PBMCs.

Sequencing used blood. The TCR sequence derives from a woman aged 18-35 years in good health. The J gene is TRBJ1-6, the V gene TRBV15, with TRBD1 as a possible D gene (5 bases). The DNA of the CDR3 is TGTGCCACGATGGCTGGGGGTGATTCACCCCTCCACTTT. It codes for CATMAGGDSPLHF.